The TCR beta chain under discussion was sequenced for a study of blood T cell repertoires in COVID-19. As for the study in general: PBMCs, B-cell-depleted T cells, or T cells were the source of the cDNA or gDNA that made up the material.

Seattle participants joined during active infection and were tracked over time. As processed by the authors: Reference gene primer amplification yielded estimated nucleated cell counts. Assay: immunoSEQ multiplex PCR; the TCRdb copy retains only in-frame clones and omits some. V and J calls and clone size are those listed in that table; D and trimming were worked out from the DNA. This sample has approximately 300,000 clones, with nearly 90% found just once. The CDR3 totals 11 residues. CDR1 is SEHNR and CDR2 is FQNEAQ in the germline V gene (reference sequence). Trimming left V 7 bases short and J 6 bases short, with 10 bases between.

Sequencing was performed on peripheral blood. This chain links TRBV7-9 with TRBJ2-7; D is uncertain. The TCR comes from a woman in her 40s with COVID-19, enrolled during active disease. CDR3 DNA sequence: TGTGCCAGCACCTCCGCAGGCGAGCAGTACTTC. Protein product: CASTSAGEQYF.